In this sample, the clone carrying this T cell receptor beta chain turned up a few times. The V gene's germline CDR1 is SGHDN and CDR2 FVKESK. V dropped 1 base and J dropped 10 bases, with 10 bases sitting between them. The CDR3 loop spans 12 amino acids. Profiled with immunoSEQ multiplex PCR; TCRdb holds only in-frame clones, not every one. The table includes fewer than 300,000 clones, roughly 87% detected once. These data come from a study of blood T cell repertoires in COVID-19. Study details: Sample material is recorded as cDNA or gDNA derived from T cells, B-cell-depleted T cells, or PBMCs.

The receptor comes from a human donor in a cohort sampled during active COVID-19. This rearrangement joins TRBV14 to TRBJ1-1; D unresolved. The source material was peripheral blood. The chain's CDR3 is CASSQGAWVAFF. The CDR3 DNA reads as TGTGCCAGCAGCCAAGGGGCTTGGGTAGCTTTCTTT.